This T cell receptor (beta chain) stems from a study of T-cell reconstitution after alpha-beta-depleted transplantation in children. A library of TCRbeta sequences, prepared with unique molecular identifiers, was generated. One entry per CDR3 protein results from TCRdb running MiXCR on the PCR reads. Counted here are about 200,000 distinct CDR3 sequences, about 14% occurring once; the ten biggest clones make up less than 15%. This clonotype was seen a handful of times. V gave up 5 bases and J gave up 4 bases, with 12 bases separating them. This CDR3 is 13 amino acids long. Germline loops: CDR1 DFQATT, CDR2 SNEGSKA (reference sequence).

The chain recombines TRBV20-1 with TRBJ1-5; possibly TRBD1 for D (5 bases). The sequenced sample was PBMCs from the stem cell graft donor, obtained from the stem cell graft. This sequence originates from a human donor who donated a stem cell graft to a child with acute lymphoblastic leukemia. The CDR3 loop is CSARGALNQPQHF. The DNA for the CDR3 is TGCAGTGCTCGAGGGGCCCTTAATCAGCCCCAGCATTTT.